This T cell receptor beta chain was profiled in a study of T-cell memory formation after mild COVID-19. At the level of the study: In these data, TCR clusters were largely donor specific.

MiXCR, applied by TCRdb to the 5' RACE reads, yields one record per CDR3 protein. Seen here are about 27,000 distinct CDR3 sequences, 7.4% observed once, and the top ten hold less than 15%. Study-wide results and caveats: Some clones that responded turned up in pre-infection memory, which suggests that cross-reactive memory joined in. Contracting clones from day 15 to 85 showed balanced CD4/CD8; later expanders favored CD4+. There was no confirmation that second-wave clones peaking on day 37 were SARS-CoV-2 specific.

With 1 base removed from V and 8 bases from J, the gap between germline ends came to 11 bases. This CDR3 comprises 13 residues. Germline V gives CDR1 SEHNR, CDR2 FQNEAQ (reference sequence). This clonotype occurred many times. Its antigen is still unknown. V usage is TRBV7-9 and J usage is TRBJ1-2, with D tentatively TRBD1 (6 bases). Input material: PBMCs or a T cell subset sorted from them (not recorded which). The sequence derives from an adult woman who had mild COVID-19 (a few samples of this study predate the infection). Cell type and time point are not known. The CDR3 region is CASSLDRVMGYTF. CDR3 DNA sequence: TGTGCCAGCAGCTTAGACAGGGTGATGGGCTACACCTTC.